This T cell receptor beta chain stems from a study of a mutant IDH1 vaccine in newly diagnosed glioma (dated by TCRdb to the early 2020s). Concerning the study at large: The approximately 30 treated patients were around 60% male and roughly 38% female, with a mean age of around 40 years. Prior to enrollment, patients had been given standard therapy consisting of radiotherapy alone, temozolomide alone, or radiochemotherapy with temozolomide, with the combination given to most patients. For exploratory analyses, longitudinal TCRB deep sequencing was carried out in about two dozen treated patients wherever samples were available. Peripheral blood was drawn at six visits: V03 (baseline), V05, V07, V10, V12 and V13. The study at large found these results: Availability determined which PBMC samples were chosen for TCRB deep sequencing. The authors noted that analyses of patient blood samples could not be reproduced because of sample limitations. No apparent relationship was observed between pseudoprogression and alterations in the top peripheral T cell clonotypes detected by TCRB sequencing. Across multiple MHC alleles, vaccine-induced immune responses were seen in approximately 93% of patients.

A remark on this clone: Its cognate antigen has yet to be identified. Base-call qualities are not available, and no considerably larger clone is one nucleotide away.

Reading the label with the study, this specimen's time point is: baseline, week 1 (first vaccination visit). Read against the paper, the sample's treatment or condition label means: pre-vaccination baseline after standard-of-care therapy. Donors had newly diagnosed WHO grade 3 or 4 IDH1-mutant astrocytomas with loss of nuclear ATRX. The samples were drawn from NOA16, a multicentre, single-arm, open-label phase I trial in Germany that tested a mutant IDH1 peptide vaccine in humans for the first time. For immunogenicity testing, the blood drawn at visit V03 was used as the baseline sample. Genomic DNA for TCRB sequencing was isolated from EDTA blood with the DNeasy Blood and Tissue Kit. The protocol used for the library was the immunoSEQ multiplex PCR assay. Rearranged TCR beta chain sequences were amplified using the hsTCRB Kit according to the manufacturer's protocol. An Illumina MiSeq was used to sequence the TCRB libraries. On the study's bioinformatics: The proprietary platform of the kit vendor was used for demultiplexing, trimming and gene mapping. Imported from immuneACCESS, the table was reduced by TCRdb to in-frame sequences with V and J called. These copies leave out some clones; in studies compared against another copy, an unresolved V gene accounts for under half, and the cause of the remainder is not known. For V, J and clone size, that table is used; D and trimming come from the DNA. Within this sample are some 61,000 clones, with around 85% of them counted one time only. Jointly, the top ten make up roughly 2.8% of the sample.

Source: PBMCs, taken from a glioma patient treated with radiotherapy, temozolomide or both. The clonotype originates from a young man with glioma.

The CDR3 sequence is CASSQGFRGGVNEQFF. In nucleotides, the sequence is TGCGCCAGCAGCCAAGGATTCCGCGGGGGGGTCAATGAGCAGTTCTTC. This chain joins TRBV4-1 to TRBJ2-1, with TRBD2 matching 9 junction bases. Trimming removed 1 base from V and 6 bases from J; the gene matches leave 7 bases unexplained. From its cysteine to its phenylalanine, the CDR3 spans 16 amino acids. Of the read, only the CDR3 DNA is kept; its 48 bases are in frame from base 1. CDR1 and CDR2 are drawn from the germline V gene: MGHRA, YSYEKL.